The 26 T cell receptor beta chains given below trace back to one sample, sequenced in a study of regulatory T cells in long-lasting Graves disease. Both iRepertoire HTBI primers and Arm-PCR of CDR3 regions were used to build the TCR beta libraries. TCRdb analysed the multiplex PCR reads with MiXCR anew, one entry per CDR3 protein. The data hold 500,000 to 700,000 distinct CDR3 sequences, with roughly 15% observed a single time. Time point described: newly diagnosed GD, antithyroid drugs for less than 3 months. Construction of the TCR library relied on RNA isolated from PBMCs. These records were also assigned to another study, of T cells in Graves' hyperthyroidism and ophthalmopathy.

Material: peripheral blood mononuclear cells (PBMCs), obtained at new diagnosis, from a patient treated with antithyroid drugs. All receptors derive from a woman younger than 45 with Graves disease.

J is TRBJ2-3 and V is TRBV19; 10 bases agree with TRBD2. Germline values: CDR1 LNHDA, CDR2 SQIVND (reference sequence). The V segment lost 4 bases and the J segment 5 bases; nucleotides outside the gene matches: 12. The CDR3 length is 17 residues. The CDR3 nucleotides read TGTGCCAGTAGTAAGCTAGCGGGAGTCTCGGGAGGAGATACGCAGTATTTT. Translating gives CASSKLAGVSGGDTQYF.

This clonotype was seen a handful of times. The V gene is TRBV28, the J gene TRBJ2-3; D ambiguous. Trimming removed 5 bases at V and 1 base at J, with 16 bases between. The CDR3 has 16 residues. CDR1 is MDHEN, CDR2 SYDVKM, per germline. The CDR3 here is CASSPPPRLRTDTQYF. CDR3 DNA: TGTGCCAGCAGTCCCCCCCCCAGGTTACGCACAGATACGCAGTATTTT.

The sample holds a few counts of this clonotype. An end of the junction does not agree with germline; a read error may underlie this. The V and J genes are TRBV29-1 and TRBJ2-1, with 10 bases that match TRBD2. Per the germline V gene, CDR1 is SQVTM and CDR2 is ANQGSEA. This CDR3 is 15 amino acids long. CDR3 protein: CGVFLAGEVWNEQFF. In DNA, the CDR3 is TGCGGCGTTTTTCTAGCGGGAGAGGTTTGGAATGAGCAGTTCTTC.

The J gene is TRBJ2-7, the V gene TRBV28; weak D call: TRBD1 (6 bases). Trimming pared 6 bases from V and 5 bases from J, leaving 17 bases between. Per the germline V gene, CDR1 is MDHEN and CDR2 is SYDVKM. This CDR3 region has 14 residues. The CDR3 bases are TGTGCCAGCAGCCGGGACACATCTTCGGACGAGCAGTACTTC. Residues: CASSRDTSSDEQYF.

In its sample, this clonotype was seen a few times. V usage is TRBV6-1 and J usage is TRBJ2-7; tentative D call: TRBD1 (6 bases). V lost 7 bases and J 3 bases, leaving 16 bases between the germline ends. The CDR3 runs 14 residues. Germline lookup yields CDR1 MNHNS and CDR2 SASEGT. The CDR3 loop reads CASTTPTGLYEQYF. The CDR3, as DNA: TGTGCCAGCACCACCCCGACAGGCCTCTACGAGCAGTACTTC.

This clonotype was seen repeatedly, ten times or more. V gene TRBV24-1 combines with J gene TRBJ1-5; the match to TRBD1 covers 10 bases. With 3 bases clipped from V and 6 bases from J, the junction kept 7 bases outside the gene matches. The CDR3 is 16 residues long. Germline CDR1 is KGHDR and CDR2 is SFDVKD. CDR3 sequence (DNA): TGTGCCACCAGTGATGCCGGGACAGGGGTGGGTCAGCCCCAGCATTTT. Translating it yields CATSDAGTGVGQPQHF.

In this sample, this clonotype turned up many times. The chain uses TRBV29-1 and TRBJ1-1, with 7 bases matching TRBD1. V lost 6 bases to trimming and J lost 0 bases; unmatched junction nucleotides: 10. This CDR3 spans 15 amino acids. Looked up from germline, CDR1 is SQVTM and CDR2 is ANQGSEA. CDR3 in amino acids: CSVRGKMGVNTEAFF. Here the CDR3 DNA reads TGCAGCGTCAGGGGGAAGATGGGGGTGAACACTGAAGCTTTCTTT.

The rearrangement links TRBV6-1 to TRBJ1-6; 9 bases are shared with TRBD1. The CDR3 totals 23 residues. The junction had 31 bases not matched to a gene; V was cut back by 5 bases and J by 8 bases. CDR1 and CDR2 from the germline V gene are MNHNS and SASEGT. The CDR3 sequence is CASSQSPAGAGTGTGPYHSPLHF. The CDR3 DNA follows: TGTGCCAGCAGTCAATCCCCCGCAGGGGCGGGCACCGGGACAGGGCCTTACCATTCACCCCTCCACTTT.

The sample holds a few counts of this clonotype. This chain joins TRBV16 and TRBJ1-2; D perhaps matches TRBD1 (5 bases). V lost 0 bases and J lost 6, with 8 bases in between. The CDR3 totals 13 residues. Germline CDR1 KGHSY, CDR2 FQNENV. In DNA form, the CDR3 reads TGTGCCAGCAGCCAATCGACAGTTAATGGCTACACCTTC. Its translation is CASSQSTVNGYTF.

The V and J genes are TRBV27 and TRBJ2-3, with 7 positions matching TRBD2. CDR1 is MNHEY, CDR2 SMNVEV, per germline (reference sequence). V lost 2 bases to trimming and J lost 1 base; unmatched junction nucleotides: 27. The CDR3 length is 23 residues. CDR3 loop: CASSLRYPRSSAGAVRGTDTQYF. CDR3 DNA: TGTGCCAGCAGTTTAAGGTACCCGAGGTCTTCGGCGGGAGCAGTGAGAGGCACAGATACGCAGTATTTT.

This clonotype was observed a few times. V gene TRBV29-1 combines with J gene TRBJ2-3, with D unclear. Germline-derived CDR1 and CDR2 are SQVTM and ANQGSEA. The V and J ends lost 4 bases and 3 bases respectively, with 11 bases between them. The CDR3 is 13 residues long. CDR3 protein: CSVVRLDTDTQYF. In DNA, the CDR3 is TGCAGCGTTGTTAGGCTAGATACAGATACGCAGTATTTT.

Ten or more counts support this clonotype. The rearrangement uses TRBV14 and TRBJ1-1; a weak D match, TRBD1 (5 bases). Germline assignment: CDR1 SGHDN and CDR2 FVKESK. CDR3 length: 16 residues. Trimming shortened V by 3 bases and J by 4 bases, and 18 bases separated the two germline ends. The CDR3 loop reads CASSHNQGELGTEAFF. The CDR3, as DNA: TGTGCCAGCAGCCATAACCAGGGCGAGTTGGGCACTGAAGCTTTCTTT.

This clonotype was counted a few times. CDR3 sequence (DNA): TGTGCCAGCAGCGAAGGACTAGCGGGAGTCTATGAGCAGTTCTTC. Translated, it gives CASSEGLAGVYEQFF. The chain has TRBV11-2 and TRBJ2-1; TRBD2 matches at 13 bases. CDR3 length equals 15 residues. CDR1 is SGHAT and CDR2 is FQNNGV in the germline V gene. The J segment lost 8 bases and the V segment lost 5 bases, leaving 6 bases of the junction unmatched.

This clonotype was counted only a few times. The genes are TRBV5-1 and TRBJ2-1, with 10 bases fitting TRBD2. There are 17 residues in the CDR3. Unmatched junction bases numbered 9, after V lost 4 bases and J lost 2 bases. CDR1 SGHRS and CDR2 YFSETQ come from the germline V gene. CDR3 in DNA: TGCGCCAGCAGCCGACACTTAGCGGGAGGAACCTACAATGAGCAGTTCTTC. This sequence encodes CASSRHLAGGTYNEQFF.

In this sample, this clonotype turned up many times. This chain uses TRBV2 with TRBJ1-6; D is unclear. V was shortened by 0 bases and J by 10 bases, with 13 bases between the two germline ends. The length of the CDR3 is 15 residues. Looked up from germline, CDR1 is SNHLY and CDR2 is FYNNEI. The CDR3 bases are TGTGCCAGCAGTGAAGCGCCTGGAAAGTCGTCACCCCTCCACTTT. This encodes CASSEAPGKSSPLHF.

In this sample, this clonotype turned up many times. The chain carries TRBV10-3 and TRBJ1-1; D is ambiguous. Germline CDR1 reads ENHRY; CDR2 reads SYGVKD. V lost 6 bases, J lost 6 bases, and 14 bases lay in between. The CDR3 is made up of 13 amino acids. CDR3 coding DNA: TGTGCCATCAGGAAAGCCGAAGGGCCTGAAGCTTTCTTT. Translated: CAIRKAEGPEAFF.

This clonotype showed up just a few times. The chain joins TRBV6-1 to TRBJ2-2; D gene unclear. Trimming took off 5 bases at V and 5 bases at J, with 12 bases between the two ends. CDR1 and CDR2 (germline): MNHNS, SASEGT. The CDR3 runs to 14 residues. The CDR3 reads CASSPDGWTGELFF. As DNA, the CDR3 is TGTGCCAGCAGTCCCGACGGATGGACCGGGGAGCTGTTTTTT.

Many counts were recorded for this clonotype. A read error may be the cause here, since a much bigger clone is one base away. The DNA for the CDR3 is TGTGCCAGCGGAGGTAGCAATCAGCCCCAGCATTTT. This translates into CASGGSNQPQHF. The chain uses TRBV9 and TRBJ1-5; D uncertain. Germline V gene sequence: CDR1 SGDLS, CDR2 YYNGEE. This CDR3 spans 12 amino acids. V was shortened by 7 bases and J by 0 bases, with 5 bases between the two germline ends.

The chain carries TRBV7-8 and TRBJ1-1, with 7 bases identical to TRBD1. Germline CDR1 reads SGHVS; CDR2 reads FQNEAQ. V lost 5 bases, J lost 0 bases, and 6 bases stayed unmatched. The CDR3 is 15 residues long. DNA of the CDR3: TGTGCCAGCAGCGACCGGACAGGAATGAACACTGAAGCTTTCTTT. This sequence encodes CASSDRTGMNTEAFF.

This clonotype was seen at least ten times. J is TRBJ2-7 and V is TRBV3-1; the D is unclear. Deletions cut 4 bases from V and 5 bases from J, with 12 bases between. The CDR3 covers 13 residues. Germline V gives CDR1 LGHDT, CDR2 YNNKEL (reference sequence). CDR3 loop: CASSPAGFNEQYF. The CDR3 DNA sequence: TGTGCCAGCAGCCCGGCCGGTTTCAACGAGCAGTACTTC.

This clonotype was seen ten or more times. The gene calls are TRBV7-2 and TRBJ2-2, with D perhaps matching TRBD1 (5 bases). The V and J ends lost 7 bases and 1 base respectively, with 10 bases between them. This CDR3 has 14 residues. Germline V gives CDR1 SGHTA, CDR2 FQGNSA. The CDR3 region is CASKGQGNTGELFF. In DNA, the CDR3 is TGTGCCAGCAAGGGCCAGGGGAACACCGGGGAGCTGTTTTTT.

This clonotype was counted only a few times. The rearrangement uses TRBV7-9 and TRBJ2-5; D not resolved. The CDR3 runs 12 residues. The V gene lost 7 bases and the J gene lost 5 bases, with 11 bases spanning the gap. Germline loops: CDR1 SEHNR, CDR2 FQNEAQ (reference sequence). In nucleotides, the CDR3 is TGTGCCAGCACCACCCGTTGGGAGACCCAGTACTTC. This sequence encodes CASTTRWETQYF.

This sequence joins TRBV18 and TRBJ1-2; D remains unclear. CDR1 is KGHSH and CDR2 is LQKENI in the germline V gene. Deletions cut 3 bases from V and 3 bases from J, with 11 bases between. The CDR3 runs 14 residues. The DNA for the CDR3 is TGTGCCAGCTCACCTCGTCTGCAGTACTATGGCTACACCTTC. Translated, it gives CASSPRLQYYGYTF.

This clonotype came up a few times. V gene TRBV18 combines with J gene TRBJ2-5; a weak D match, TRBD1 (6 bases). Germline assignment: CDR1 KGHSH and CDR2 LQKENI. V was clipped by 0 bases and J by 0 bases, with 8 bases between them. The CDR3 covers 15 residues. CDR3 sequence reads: CASSPPAGDQETQYF. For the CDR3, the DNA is TGTGCCAGCTCACCACCGGCAGGGGACCAAGAGACCCAGTACTTC.

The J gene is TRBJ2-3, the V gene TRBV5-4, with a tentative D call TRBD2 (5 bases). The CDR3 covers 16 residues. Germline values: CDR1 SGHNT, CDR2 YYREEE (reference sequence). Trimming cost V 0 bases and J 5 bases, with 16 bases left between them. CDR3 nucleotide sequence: TGTGCCAGCAGCTTGGTTCTAGCCGGAGCGGTAGATACGCAGTATTTT. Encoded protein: CASSLVLAGAVDTQYF. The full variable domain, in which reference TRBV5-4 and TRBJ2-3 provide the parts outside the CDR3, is ETGVTQSPTHLIKTRGQQVTLRCSSQSGHNTVSWYQQALGQGPQFIFQYYREEENGRGNFPPRFSGLQFPNYSSELNVNALELDDSALYLCASSLVLAGAVDTQYFGPGTRLTVL.

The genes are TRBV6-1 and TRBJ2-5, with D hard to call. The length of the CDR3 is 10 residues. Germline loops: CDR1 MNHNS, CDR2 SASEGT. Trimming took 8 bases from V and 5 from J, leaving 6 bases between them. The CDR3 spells CASRRETQYF. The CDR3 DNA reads TGTGCCAGCCGGCGGGAGACCCAGTACTTC.